This record looks at one T cell receptor beta chain sequence and its context. How the authors handled the data: Reference gene primer amplification in the assay estimated nucleated cell counts. Assay: immunoSEQ multiplex PCR; the TCRdb copy retains only in-frame clones and omits some. V, J and clone size were drawn from that table, and D and trimming were deduced from the DNA. The table includes 200,000 to 250,000 clones, around four fifths detected once. V was cut by 1 base and J by 1 base, with 8 bases left in between. Looked up from germline, CDR1 is SGHTS and CDR2 is YDEGEE. CDR3 length: 14 residues. This sample stems from a study of blood T cell repertoires in COVID-19. As for the study in general: The origin of the acute and convalescent COVID-19 samples was the United States, Italy and Spain. Sources were T cells, B-cell-depleted T cells, or PBMCs; the material itself was cDNA or gDNA.

One Seattle source followed patients from active infection through their disease course. This chain links TRBV5-8 with TRBJ2-5; D is uncertain. This TCR came from a woman older than 75 with COVID-19, enrolled during active disease. Source material: peripheral blood. In nucleotides, the CDR3 is TGTGCCAGCAGCTTGACAAGTGGCCAAGAGACCCAGTACTTC. It translates to CASSLTSGQETQYF. Variable domain in full (rest from reference TRBV5-8 and TRBJ2-5): EAGVTQSPTHLIKTRGQQATLRCSPISGHTSVYWYQQALGLGLQFLLWYDEGEERNRGNFPPRFSGRQFPNYSSELNVNALELEDSALYLCASSLTSGQETQYFGPGTRLLVL.